Listed below are T cell receptor beta chains from one sample, sequenced in a study of T-cell reconstitution after alpha-beta-depleted transplantation in children. TCRdb independently ran MiXCR on the PCR reads; one entry per CDR3 protein. Among 200,000 to 300,000 distinct CDR3 sequences, about 24% were seen once, and the ten largest hold around 4.8%. Material: PBMCs, mostly from graft donor cells, obtained 360 days after TCRalphabeta/CD19-depleted stem cell transplant. These receptors came from a female patient aged 2-10 years who had a stem cell transplant for congenital amegakaryocytic thrombocytopenia, so the T cells may come from the graft donor. Both conserved end residues are part of each CDR3. Fields, in order: CDR3 DNA, CDR3 protein, D gene, J gene, clone size, V gene. D genes are given only for firm matches. Expanded clones get a size class; other rows say once, few or many, or leave the size out.

TGCGCCAGCAGCCTGACCGGGACCGTTCATGGCTACACCTTC CASSLTGTVHGYTF . TRBJ1-2 few TRBV5-1
TGTGCCAGCAGCCACTTAGGACAGGGAGACTATGGCTACACCTTC CASSHLGQGDYGYTF TRBD1 TRBJ1-2 few TRBV4-2
TGCAGTGCTAGAGTGGGGCCTGAAGCTTTCTTT CSARVGPEAFF . TRBJ1-1 few TRBV20-1
TGTGCCAGCAGCTCACGTAGCGGGAGTTCCTACAATGAGCAGTTCTTC CASSSRSGSSYNEQFF TRBD2 TRBJ2-1 many TRBV4-2
TGTGCCAGCAGTTTCGGTCCGGGGGGCGATATGGAAGATACGCAGTATTTT CASSFGPGGDMEDTQYF . TRBJ2-3 . TRBV12-3/TRBV12-4
TGTGCCAGCAGTTGGCTCAGACAGAACTTTATCTCCTACAATGAGCAGTTCTTC CASSWLRQNFISYNEQFF . TRBJ2-1 . TRBV2
TGCAGCGGGGGGCCTAACTCCTACGAGCAGTACTTC CSGGPNSYEQYF . TRBJ2-7 few TRBV29-1
TGTGCCAGCAGAACCGGGACTAGCGGTTACGAGCAGTACTTC CASRTGTSGYEQYF TRBD2 TRBJ2-7 few TRBV28
TGCGCCAGCAGCCAGCAGGAACAGGGCACCTACGAGCAGTACTTC CASSQQEQGTYEQYF . TRBJ2-7 many TRBV4-1
TGTGCCAGCACGGAGGGGACTATAAGATCCTACGAGCAGTACTTC CASTEGTIRSYEQYF TRBD2 TRBJ2-7 . TRBV2
TGTGCCAGCAGTGACGGGCCAAACACCGGGGAGCTGTTTTTT CASSDGPNTGELFF . TRBJ2-2 . TRBV6-2/TRBV6-3
TGTGCCACCAGTGATCGGGGCCCATCCTACGAGCAGTACTTC CATSDRGPSYEQYF . TRBJ2-7 . TRBV24-1
TGCAGCGTTGACGTCGGGGACAGGGTCAATGAGCAGTTCTTC CSVDVGDRVNEQFF TRBD1 TRBJ2-1 . TRBV29-1
TGCAGTGCTGCCCCCCGCGCCTACGAGCAGTACTTC CSAAPRAYEQYF . TRBJ2-7 once TRBV20-1
TGCAGCGTTGAGCGACTGACGTCCAACAGGGGGATCATCTATGGCTACACCTTC CSVERLTSNRGIIYGYTF TRBD1 TRBJ1-2 few TRBV29-1
TGCGCCAGCAGGTCTCTGGATCAAGAGACCCAGTACTTC CASRSLDQETQYF . TRBJ2-5 many TRBV5-1
TGCAGCGTCTATAGGGGGTCTGGCTACACCTTC CSVYRGSGYTF . TRBJ1-2 . TRBV29-1
TGTGCCATCAGTGGACAGGGCGGAGCACAGCCCCAGCATTTT CAISGQGGAQPQHF TRBD1 TRBJ1-5 . TRBV10-3
TGTGCCAGCAGGGCGGCTATATCCTACAATGAGCAGTTCTTC CASRAAISYNEQFF . TRBJ2-1 . TRBV2
TGTGCCAGCTCACAGTCGGGACAGGACAATGAGCAGTTCTTC CASSQSGQDNEQFF TRBD1 TRBJ2-1 . TRBV18
TGTGCCAGCAGTTCGTTATTCGGACAGGGGGTTCTCCAGCATTTT CASSSLFGQGVLQHF TRBD1 TRBJ1-5 few TRBV12-3/TRBV12-4
TGTGCCTGGATTTTACGGATTTTGGACGAGCAGTACTTC CAWILRILDEQYF . TRBJ2-7 . TRBV30
TGCAGTGCTACCTTCGGGGGTAATGAAAAACTGTTTTTT CSATFGGNEKLFF . TRBJ1-4 . TRBV20-1
TGTGCCAGCAGTCGTGCCGGGACAGCTTCCTACGAGCAGTACTTC CASSRAGTASYEQYF TRBD1 TRBJ2-7 few TRBV28
TGTGCCATCAGTGAGTCGGTGGCAGTGAACACTGAAGCTTTCTTT CAISESVAVNTEAFF . TRBJ1-1 few TRBV10-3
TGCGCCAGCAGCCAGTTTCCAGCGGGGGGCACAGATACGCAGTATTTT CASSQFPAGGTDTQYF TRBD2 TRBJ2-3 many TRBV5-1
TGTGCCAGCAGGAAACTAGCGGGGGCCGGGGAGCTGTTTTTT CASRKLAGAGELFF TRBD2 TRBJ2-2 . TRBV12-3/TRBV12-4
TGTGCCAGCAGTTCCCAGGGTGGGGTTTCACCCCTCCACTTT CASSSQGGVSPLHF . TRBJ1-6 few TRBV12-3/TRBV12-4
TGCAGTGCTAGCCCTAGCGGGGGGCCCCCTCCAGAGACCCAGTACTTC CSASPSGGPPPETQYF TRBD2 TRBJ2-5 few TRBV20-1
TGCAGTGGAGCCGGGGGAGAGACCCAGTACTTC CSGAGGETQYF . TRBJ2-5 . TRBV20-1
TGTGCCACCAGCAGAGATCTCTCCAGCCACTTGTGGGAGCAGTACTTC CATSRDLSSHLWEQYF . TRBJ2-7 . TRBV15
TGTGCCAGCAGTTTATGGGACACCTCCTACGAGCAGTACTTC CASSLWDTSYEQYF . TRBJ2-7 many TRBV28
TGTGCCATCAGTGGACTGAACAGGGACGCCGGGGAGCTGTTTTTT CAISGLNRDAGELFF . TRBJ2-2 . TRBV10-3
TGTGCCAGCAGTTTAGCAGGGGGGCCTCAGCCCCAGCATTTT CASSLAGGPQPQHF . TRBJ1-5 . TRBV12-3/TRBV12-4
TGCAGTGCTAGTCCGAACACCGGGGAGCTGTTTTTT CSASPNTGELFF . TRBJ2-2 . TRBV20-1
TGTGCCAGCAGTTTCCACCGGACACAGGACAGAAACACCATATATTTT CASSFHRTQDRNTIYF . TRBJ1-3 . TRBV12-3/TRBV12-4
TGCGCCAGCAGCTTGGTCCTTAGCGCGGGCTCGGCAGATACGCAGTATTTT CASSLVLSAGSADTQYF . TRBJ2-3 few TRBV5-1
TGTGCCACCAGTGATTTGAGGGCCGAGACCAACACCGGGGAGCTGTTTTTT CATSDLRAETNTGELFF . TRBJ2-2 few TRBV24-1
TGTGCCAGGGGGAGCTTACAGGACTCCACTGAAGCTTTCTTT CARGSLQDSTEAFF . TRBJ1-1 many TRBV25-1
TGTGCCAGCACCCCCGGGAGGGTTCGCTACGAGCAGTACTTC CASTPGRVRYEQYF TRBD2 TRBJ2-7 . TRBV7-2
TGTGCCAGCAGTCGCGACAGGGTTTATGGCTACACCTTC CASSRDRVYGYTF TRBD1 TRBJ1-2 . TRBV12-3/TRBV12-4
TGCGCCAGCAGCTTTGACCCGGACATCTACGAGCAGTACTTC CASSFDPDIYEQYF . TRBJ2-7 few TRBV5-1
TGTGCCAGCAGCCCCGGGACAGAAACAAATGGCTACACCTTC CASSPGTETNGYTF TRBD1 TRBJ1-2 few TRBV12-3/TRBV12-4
TGCAGTGCTAGAAACCGGGACAGTGGCACAGATACGCAGTATTTT CSARNRDSGTDTQYF TRBD1 TRBJ2-3 . TRBV20-1
TGTGCCAGCAGCTTAGCAGGGGGTAACTACGAGCAGTACTTC CASSLAGGNYEQYF . TRBJ2-7 few TRBV7-8
TGTGCCAGCAGCTTCGACAGGGCCACAGATACGCAGTATTTT CASSFDRATDTQYF TRBD1 TRBJ2-3 . TRBV11-2
TGTGCCAGCGGGGAGGACACTGAAGCTTTCTTT CASGEDTEAFF . TRBJ1-1 many TRBV7-9
TGTGCCAGCTCACCACCCCTGGCCTACAATGAGCAGTTCTTC CASSPPLAYNEQFF . TRBJ2-1 many TRBV18
TGTGCCAGCAGCCAACACAGGACTAGGATGAATGAGCAGTTCTTC CASSQHRTRMNEQFF TRBD2 TRBJ2-1 . TRBV7-8